These T cell receptor beta chains were read from a single sample in a study of cytomegalovirus exposure and HLA in healthy donors. Assay used: immunoSEQ multiplex PCR; TCRdb lists only in-frame clones, some missing. Of approximately 70,000 clones in the sample, about 74% were seen once. Sequencing was carried out using PBMCs. The receptors derive from a woman aged 55 to 70 in good health and CMV-seropositive. Both conserved end residues are part of each CDR3. A D gene is named only where the DNA matches it firmly. Some rows mark clone size as missing; the rest say once, few, many or name a class of expanded clone.

J gene: TRBJ2-1
clone size: -
D gene: -
V gene: TRBV18
CDR3 protein: CASSLAGTINDEQFF
CDR3 DNA: TGTGCCAGCTCACTCGCCGGGACAATTAACGATGAGCAGTTCTTC

J gene: TRBJ1-2
clone size: -
D gene: -
V gene: TRBV5-1
CDR3 protein: CASSNTGLIGYTF
CDR3 DNA: TGCGCCAGCAGCAATACAGGTCTCATTGGCTACACCTTC

J gene: TRBJ1-1
clone size: few
D gene: -
V gene: TRBV6-5
CDR3 protein: CASRSGWTEAFF
CDR3 DNA: TGTGCCAGCAGATCAGGGTGGACTGAAGCTTTCTTT

J gene: TRBJ2-2
clone size: -
D gene: TRBD2
V gene: TRBV4-1
CDR3 protein: CASSQSALAGGWNTGELFF
CDR3 DNA: TGCGCCAGCAGCCAATCGGCACTAGCGGGAGGATGGAACACCGGGGAGCTGTTTTTT

J gene: TRBJ1-4
clone size: once
D gene: -
V gene: TRBV5-1
CDR3 protein: CASSFGGGEKLFF
CDR3 DNA: TGCGCCAGCAGCTTTGGGGGAGGGGAAAAACTGTTTTTT

J gene: TRBJ1-1
clone size: -
D gene: TRBD1
V gene: TRBV19
CDR3 protein: CASISRGRAFF
CDR3 DNA: TGTGCCAGTATAAGCAGGGGGCGGGCTTTCTTT

J gene: TRBJ2-2
clone size: -
D gene: -
V gene: TRBV7-9
CDR3 protein: CASSLGHTGELFF
CDR3 DNA: TGTGCCAGCAGCTTAGGGCACACCGGGGAGCTGTTTTTT

J gene: TRBJ2-1
clone size: once
D gene: TRBD2
V gene: TRBV7-7
CDR3 protein: CASSLQLAGYNEQFF
CDR3 DNA: TGTGCTAGCAGCTTACAGCTAGCGGGGTACAATGAGCAGTTCTTC

J gene: TRBJ2-7
clone size: -
D gene: TRBD1
V gene: TRBV2
CDR3 protein: CASSARQGAVYEQYF
CDR3 DNA: TGTGCCAGCAGTGCACGACAGGGGGCCGTCTACGAGCAGTACTTC

J gene: TRBJ1-2
clone size: once
D gene: -
V gene: TRBV19
CDR3 protein: CASSIGFSLYGYTF
CDR3 DNA: TGTGCCAGTAGTATCGGGTTTTCCCTGTATGGCTACACCTTC

J gene: TRBJ2-7
clone size: -
D gene: TRBD2
V gene: TRBV11-3
CDR3 protein: CASSSTLAGSYEQYF
CDR3 DNA: TGTGCCAGCAGCTCGACTCTAGCGGGCTCCTACGAGCAGTACTTC

J gene: TRBJ1-4
clone size: -
D gene: TRBD1
V gene: TRBV19
CDR3 protein: CATQDRGGDEKLFF
CDR3 DNA: TGTGCCACGCAAGACAGGGGGGGCGATGAAAAACTGTTTTTT

J gene: TRBJ2-1
clone size: -
D gene: -
V gene: TRBV30
CDR3 protein: CAWRGHYPYNEQFF
CDR3 DNA: TGTGCCTGGAGGGGACACTATCCGTACAATGAGCAGTTCTTC

J gene: TRBJ2-5
clone size: -
D gene: TRBD2
V gene: TRBV7-9
CDR3 protein: CASSGRASGGQETQYF
CDR3 DNA: TGTGCCAGCAGCGGGAGGGCTAGCGGGGGCCAAGAGACCCAGTACTTC

J gene: TRBJ1-2
clone size: few
D gene: TRBD1
V gene: TRBV6-6
CDR3 protein: CASRTGTVGYTF
CDR3 DNA: TGTGCCAGCAGGACAGGGACGGTTGGCTACACCTTC

J gene: TRBJ2-7
clone size: -
D gene: TRBD1
V gene: TRBV19
CDR3 protein: CASSRGTGGNYEQYF
CDR3 DNA: TGTGCCAGTAGCCGTGGGACAGGGGGAAACTACGAGCAGTACTTC

J gene: TRBJ1-5
clone size: -
D gene: -
V gene: TRBV19
CDR3 protein: CASSMPGTINQPQHF
CDR3 DNA: TGTGCCAGTAGTATGCCCGGGACAATAAATCAGCCCCAGCATTTT

J gene: TRBJ2-7
clone size: -
D gene: TRBD1
V gene: TRBV19
CDR3 protein: CASSRQGDDEQYF
CDR3 DNA: TGTGCCAGTAGCCGACAGGGTGACGACGAGCAGTACTTC

J gene: TRBJ1-2
clone size: few
D gene: -
V gene: TRBV7-9
CDR3 protein: CASSPDNLWGYTF
CDR3 DNA: TGTGCCAGCAGCCCGGACAACCTGTGGGGCTACACCTTC

J gene: TRBJ2-7
clone size: few
D gene: -
V gene: TRBV4-1
CDR3 protein: CASSQDPGQVYEQYF
CDR3 DNA: TGCGCCAGCAGCCAAGACCCAGGGCAGGTCTACGAGCAGTACTTC

J gene: TRBJ2-7
clone size: -
D gene: TRBD1
V gene: TRBV6-6
CDR3 protein: CASHRDSGSYEQYF
CDR3 DNA: TGTGCCAGCCACCGGGACAGTGGCTCCTACGAGCAGTACTTC

J gene: TRBJ2-1
clone size: -
D gene: TRBD2
V gene: TRBV6-6
CDR3 protein: CASKRDSYNEQFF
CDR3 DNA: TGTGCCAGCAAGCGGGACTCCTACAATGAGCAGTTCTTC

J gene: TRBJ2-1
clone size: once
D gene: TRBD2
V gene: TRBV7-3
CDR3 protein: CASSLRVGLAGANEQFF
CDR3 DNA: TGTGCCAGCAGCCTGCGGGTGGGACTAGCGGGGGCCAATGAGCAGTTCTTC

J gene: TRBJ1-2
clone size: once
D gene: -
V gene: TRBV10-2
CDR3 protein: CASSEVEGNGYTF
CDR3 DNA: TGCGCCAGCAGTGAGGTGGAGGGCAACGGCTACACCTTC

J gene: TRBJ1-1
clone size: -
D gene: TRBD1
V gene: TRBV7-2
CDR3 protein: CASSFDRVTGEAFF
CDR3 DNA: TGTGCCAGCAGCTTTGACAGGGTGACTGGTGAAGCTTTCTTT

J gene: TRBJ2-7
clone size: -
D gene: -
V gene: TRBV6-6
CDR3 protein: CASSYSPQGTGYEQYF
CDR3 DNA: TGTGCCAGCAGTTATTCCCCACAGGGCACAGGCTACGAGCAGTACTTC

J gene: TRBJ2-7
clone size: -
D gene: TRBD2
V gene: TRBV29-1
CDR3 protein: CSVEGTSGSWEQYF
CDR3 DNA: TGCAGCGTTGAAGGGACTAGCGGGAGTTGGGAGCAGTACTTC

J gene: TRBJ1-4
clone size: -
D gene: -
V gene: TRBV20-1
CDR3 protein: CSARVNEKLLF
CDR3 DNA: TGCAGTGCTAGAGTTAATGAAAAACTGCTTTTT

J gene: TRBJ1-5
clone size: once
D gene: TRBD1
V gene: TRBV18
CDR3 protein: CASSPTGDNQPQHF
CDR3 DNA: TGTGCCAGCTCACCAACAGGGGACAATCAGCCCCAGCATTTT

J gene: TRBJ1-3
clone size: -
D gene: -
V gene: TRBV2
CDR3 protein: CASMEGSSGNTIYF
CDR3 DNA: TGTGCCAGCATGGAGGGTAGCTCTGGAAACACCATATATTTT

J gene: TRBJ1-2
clone size: -
D gene: -
V gene: TRBV14
CDR3 protein: CASSPSGAGANYGYTF
CDR3 DNA: TGTGCCAGCAGCCCCTCAGGGGCAGGGGCGAACTATGGCTACACCTTC

J gene: TRBJ1-2
clone size: -
D gene: TRBD1
V gene: TRBV29-1
CDR3 protein: CSVQTGTGSYGYTF
CDR3 DNA: TGCAGCGTCCAAACCGGGACAGGCTCCTATGGCTACACCTTC

J gene: TRBJ1-1
clone size: -
D gene: -
V gene: TRBV4-1
CDR3 protein: CASSQGHKKNTEAFF
CDR3 DNA: TGCGCCAGCAGCCAGGGACACAAGAAAAACACTGAAGCTTTCTTT

J gene: TRBJ2-1
clone size: few
D gene: TRBD1
V gene: TRBV19
CDR3 protein: CASNKQGFEQFF
CDR3 DNA: TGTGCCAGTAATAAACAGGGGTTTGAGCAGTTCTTC

J gene: TRBJ1-6
clone size: -
D gene: -
V gene: TRBV27
CDR3 protein: CASSYSRGYNSPLHF
CDR3 DNA: TGTGCCAGCAGTTATTCCAGGGGCTATAATTCACCCCTCCACTTT

J gene: TRBJ1-1
clone size: -
D gene: -
V gene: TRBV29-1
CDR3 protein: CSAQIFRGPEAFF
CDR3 DNA: TGCAGCGCTCAAATTTTCAGGGGTCCTGAAGCTTTCTTT

J gene: TRBJ2-6
clone size: -
D gene: -
V gene: TRBV6-1
CDR3 protein: CASSVRFSGANVLTF
CDR3 DNA: TGTGCCAGCAGCGTTCGTTTCTCTGGGGCCAACGTCCTGACTTTC

J gene: TRBJ2-7
clone size: -
D gene: -
V gene: TRBV7-8
CDR3 protein: CASSLRGQDRFSYEQYF
CDR3 DNA: TGTGCCAGCAGCTTAAGGGGCCAGGACAGATTCTCCTACGAGCAGTACTTC

J gene: TRBJ1-1
clone size: -
D gene: -
V gene: TRBV5-1
CDR3 protein: CASSLANRGVGTEAFF
CDR3 DNA: TGCGCCAGCAGCTTGGCCAATCGGGGGGTGGGCACTGAAGCTTTCTTT

J gene: TRBJ1-2
clone size: -
D gene: -
V gene: TRBV7-2
CDR3 protein: CASSLARRGGYTF
CDR3 DNA: TGTGCCAGCAGCTTAGCGCGAAGGGGCGGCTACACCTTC

J gene: TRBJ2-5
clone size: -
D gene: TRBD2
V gene: TRBV18
CDR3 protein: CASSLSGREETQYF
CDR3 DNA: TGTGCCAGCTCACTCTCCGGGAGGGAAGAGACCCAGTACTTC

J gene: TRBJ2-5
clone size: -
D gene: -
V gene: TRBV2
CDR3 protein: CASRGGDLPSGETQYF
CDR3 DNA: TGTGCCAGCAGAGGGGGGGACCTCCCAAGCGGGGAGACCCAGTACTTC

J gene: TRBJ2-1
clone size: -
D gene: TRBD2
V gene: TRBV30
CDR3 protein: CAWTSGRGAYNEQFF
CDR3 DNA: TGTGCCTGGACTAGCGGGAGGGGGGCCTACAATGAGCAGTTCTTC

J gene: TRBJ1-3
clone size: -
D gene: -
V gene: TRBV7-2
CDR3 protein: CASSLDGSGNTIYF
CDR3 DNA: TGTGCCAGCAGCTTAGACGGGTCTGGAAACACCATATATTTT

J gene: TRBJ1-3
clone size: -
D gene: -
V gene: TRBV2
CDR3 protein: CAIQGVAGGQQPPGNTIYF
CDR3 DNA: TGTGCCATCCAAGGGGTAGCCGGAGGACAGCAGCCACCTGGAAACACCATATATTTT

J gene: TRBJ1-1
clone size: -
D gene: -
V gene: TRBV13
CDR3 protein: CASSYRWNTEAFF
CDR3 DNA: TGTGCCAGCAGCTATCGGTGGAACACTGAAGCTTTCTTT

J gene: TRBJ2-1
clone size: -
D gene: TRBD2
V gene: TRBV11-2
CDR3 protein: CASSLGAGPYNEQFF
CDR3 DNA: TGTGCCAGCAGCTTAGGAGCGGGGCCCTACAATGAGCAGTTCTTC

J gene: TRBJ1-5
clone size: -
D gene: -
V gene: TRBV2
CDR3 protein: CASSAQGPGNQPQHF
CDR3 DNA: TGTGCCAGCAGTGCTCAGGGCCCCGGCAATCAGCCCCAGCATTTT

J gene: TRBJ1-1
clone size: few
D gene: -
V gene: TRBV5-1
CDR3 protein: CASNGAGVDSGTEAFF
CDR3 DNA: TGCGCCAGCAATGGGGCAGGGGTAGACTCGGGCACTGAAGCTTTCTTT

J gene: TRBJ1-1
clone size: -
D gene: TRBD1
V gene: TRBV19
CDR3 protein: CASSAGSRGRGEAFF
CDR3 DNA: TGTGCCAGTAGTGCAGGTAGTAGGGGGCGCGGTGAAGCTTTCTTT

J gene: TRBJ1-1
clone size: -
D gene: -
V gene: TRBV30
CDR3 protein: CAWKPNQNTEAFF
CDR3 DNA: TGTGCCTGGAAGCCCAACCAGAACACTGAAGCTTTCTTT

J gene: TRBJ1-1
clone size: -
D gene: -
V gene: TRBV7-2
CDR3 protein: CASSLGPLNAEAFF
CDR3 DNA: TGTGCCAGCAGCTTAGGGCCTCTTAATGCTGAAGCTTTCTTT

J gene: TRBJ1-5
clone size: -
D gene: TRBD1
V gene: TRBV7-8
CDR3 protein: CASSGDSWGSNQPQHF
CDR3 DNA: TGTGCCAGCAGCGGGGACAGTTGGGGTAGCAATCAGCCCCAGCATTTT

J gene: TRBJ2-3
clone size: -
D gene: -
V gene: TRBV5-1
CDR3 protein: CASSLASGGDTQYF
CDR3 DNA: TGCGCCAGCAGCTTGGCCTCTGGAGGAGATACGCAGTATTTT

J gene: TRBJ1-6
clone size: -
D gene: -
V gene: TRBV27
CDR3 protein: CASSSSSGISPLHF
CDR3 DNA: TGTGCCAGCAGTTCATCATCGGGGATCTCACCCCTCCACTTT